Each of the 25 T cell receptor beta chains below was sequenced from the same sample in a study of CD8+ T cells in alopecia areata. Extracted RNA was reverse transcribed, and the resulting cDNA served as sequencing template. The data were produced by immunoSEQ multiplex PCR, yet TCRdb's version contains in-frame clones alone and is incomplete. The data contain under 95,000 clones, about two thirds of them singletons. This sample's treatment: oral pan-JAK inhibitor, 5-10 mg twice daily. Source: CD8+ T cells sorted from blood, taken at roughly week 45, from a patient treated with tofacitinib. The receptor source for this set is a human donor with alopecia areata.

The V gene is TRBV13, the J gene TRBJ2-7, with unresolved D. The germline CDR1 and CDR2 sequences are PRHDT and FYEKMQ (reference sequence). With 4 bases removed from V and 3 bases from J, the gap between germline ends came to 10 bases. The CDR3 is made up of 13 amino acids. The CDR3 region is CASSSSFGYEQYF. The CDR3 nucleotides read TGTGCCAGCAGCTCGTCGTTTGGCTACGAGCAGTACTTC.

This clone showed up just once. The CDR3 sequence is CASRNGLAGGYNEQFF. Written as DNA, the CDR3 is TGTGCCAGCAGGAACGGACTAGCGGGGGGATACAATGAGCAGTTCTTC. The chain links TRBV11-2 to TRBJ2-1, with 14 bases matching TRBD2. This CDR3 spans 16 amino acids. Losses at the gene ends were 6 bases for V and 4 bases for J; bases not matched to a gene: 5. Germline CDR1 and CDR2: SGHAT and FQNNGV.

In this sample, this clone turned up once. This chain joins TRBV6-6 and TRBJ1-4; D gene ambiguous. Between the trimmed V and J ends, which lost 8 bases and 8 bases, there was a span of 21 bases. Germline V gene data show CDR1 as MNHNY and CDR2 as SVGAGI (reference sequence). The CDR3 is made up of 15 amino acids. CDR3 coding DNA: TGTGCCAGCTCGGAAAGAGGACCGAGGGAGGAAAAACTGTTTTTT. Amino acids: CASSERGPREEKLFF.

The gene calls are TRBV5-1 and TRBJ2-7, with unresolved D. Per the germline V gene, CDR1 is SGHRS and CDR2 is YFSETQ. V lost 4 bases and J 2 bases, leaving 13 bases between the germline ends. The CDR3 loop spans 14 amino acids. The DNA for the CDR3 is TGCGCCAGCAGCCCATCGGACGGCCCCTACGAGCAGTACTTC. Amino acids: CASSPSDGPYEQYF.

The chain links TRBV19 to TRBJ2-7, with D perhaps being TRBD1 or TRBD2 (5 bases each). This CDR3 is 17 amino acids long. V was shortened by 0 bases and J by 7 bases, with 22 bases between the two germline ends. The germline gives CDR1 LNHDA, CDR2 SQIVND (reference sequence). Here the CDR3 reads CASSIDPLVGAYTEQYF. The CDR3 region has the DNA TGTGCCAGTAGTATAGACCCCCTAGTCGGGGCCTATACAGAGCAGTACTTC.

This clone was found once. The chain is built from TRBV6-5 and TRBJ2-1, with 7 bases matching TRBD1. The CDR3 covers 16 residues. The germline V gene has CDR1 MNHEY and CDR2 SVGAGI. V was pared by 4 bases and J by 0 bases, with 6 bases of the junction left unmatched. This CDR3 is CASSSGTAGSYNEQFF. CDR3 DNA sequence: TGTGCCAGCAGTTCGGGGACAGCCGGCTCCTACAATGAGCAGTTCTTC.

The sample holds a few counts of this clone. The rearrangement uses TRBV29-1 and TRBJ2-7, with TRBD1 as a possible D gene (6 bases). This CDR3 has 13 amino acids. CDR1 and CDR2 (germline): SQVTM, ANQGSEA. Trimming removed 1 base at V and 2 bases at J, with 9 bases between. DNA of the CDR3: TGCAGCGTTGAAGGACAGGAGACCTACGAGCAGTACTTC. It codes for CSVEGQETYEQYF.

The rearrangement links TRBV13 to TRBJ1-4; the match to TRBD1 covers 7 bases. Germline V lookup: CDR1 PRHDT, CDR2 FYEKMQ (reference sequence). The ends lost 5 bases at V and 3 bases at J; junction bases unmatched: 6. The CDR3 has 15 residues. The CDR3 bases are TGTGCCAGCAGCGCAGACAGGGAACCTAATGAAAAACTGTTTTTT. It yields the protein CASSADREPNEKLFF. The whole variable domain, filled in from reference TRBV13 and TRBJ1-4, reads AAGVIQSPRHLIKEKRETATLKCYPIPRHDTVYWYQQGPGQDPQFLISFYEKMQSDKGSIPDRFSAQQFSDYHSELNMSSLELGDSALYFCASSADREPNEKLFFGSGTQLSVL.

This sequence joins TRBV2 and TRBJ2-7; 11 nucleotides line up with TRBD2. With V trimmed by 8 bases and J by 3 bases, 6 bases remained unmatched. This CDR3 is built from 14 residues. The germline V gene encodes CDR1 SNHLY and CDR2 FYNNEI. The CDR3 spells CASLNTSGGYEQYF. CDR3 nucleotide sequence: TGTGCCAGCTTAAATACTAGCGGGGGCTACGAGCAGTACTTC. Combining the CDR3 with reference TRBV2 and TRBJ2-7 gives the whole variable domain EPEVTQTPSHQVTQMGQEVILRCVPISNHLYFYWYRQILGQKVEFLVSFYNNEISEKSEIFDDQFSVERPDGSNFTLKIRSTKLEDSAMYFCASLNTSGGYEQYFGPGTRLTVT.

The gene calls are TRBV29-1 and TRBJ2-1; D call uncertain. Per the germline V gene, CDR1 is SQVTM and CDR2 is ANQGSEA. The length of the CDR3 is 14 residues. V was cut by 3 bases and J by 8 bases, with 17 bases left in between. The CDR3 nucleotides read TGCAGCGTTGAGGGCCTAGATCCCATTGATGAGCAGTTCTTC. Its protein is CSVEGLDPIDEQFF.

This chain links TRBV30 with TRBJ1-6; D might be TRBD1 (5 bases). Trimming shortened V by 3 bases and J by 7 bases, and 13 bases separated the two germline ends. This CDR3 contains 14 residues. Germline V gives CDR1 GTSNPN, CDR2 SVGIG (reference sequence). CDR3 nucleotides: TGTGCCTGGAGACCCACAGCAGGGAATTCACCCCTCCACTTT. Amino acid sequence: CAWRPTAGNSPLHF. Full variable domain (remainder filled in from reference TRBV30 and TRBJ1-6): SQTIHQWPATLVQPVGSPLSLECTVEGTSNPNLYWYRQAAGRGLQLLFYSVGIGQISSEVPQNLSASRPQDRQFILSSKKLLLSDSGFYLCAWRPTAGNSPLHFGNGTRLTVT.

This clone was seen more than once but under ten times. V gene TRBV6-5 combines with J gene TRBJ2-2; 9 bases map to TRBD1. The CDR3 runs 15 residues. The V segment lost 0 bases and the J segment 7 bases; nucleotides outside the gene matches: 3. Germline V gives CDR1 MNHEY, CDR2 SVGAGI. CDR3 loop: CASSYSRQGVGELFF. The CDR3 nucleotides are TGTGCCAGCAGTTACTCGAGACAGGGGGTCGGGGAGCTGTTTTTT.

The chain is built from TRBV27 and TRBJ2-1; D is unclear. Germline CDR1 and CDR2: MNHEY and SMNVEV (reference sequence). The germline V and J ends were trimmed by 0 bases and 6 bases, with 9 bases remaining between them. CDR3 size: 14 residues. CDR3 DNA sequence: TGTGCCAGCAGTTTATCGGCGACGGCCAATGAGCAGTTCTTC. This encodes CASSLSATANEQFF.

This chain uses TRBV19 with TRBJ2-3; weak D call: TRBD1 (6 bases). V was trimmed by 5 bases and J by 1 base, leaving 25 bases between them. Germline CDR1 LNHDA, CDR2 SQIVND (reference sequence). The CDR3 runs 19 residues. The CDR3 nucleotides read TGTGCCAGTAGTCTCAAGCCGTACAAGACAGGAGGCGGCACAGATACGCAGTATTTT. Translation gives CASSLKPYKTGGGTDTQYF.

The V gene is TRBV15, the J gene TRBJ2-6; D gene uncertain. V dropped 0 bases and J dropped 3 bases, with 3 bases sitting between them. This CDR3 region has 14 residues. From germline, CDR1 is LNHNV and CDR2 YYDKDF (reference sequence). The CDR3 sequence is CATSRDLGANVLTF. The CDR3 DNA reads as TGTGCCACCAGCAGAGATCTTGGGGCCAACGTCCTGACTTTC.

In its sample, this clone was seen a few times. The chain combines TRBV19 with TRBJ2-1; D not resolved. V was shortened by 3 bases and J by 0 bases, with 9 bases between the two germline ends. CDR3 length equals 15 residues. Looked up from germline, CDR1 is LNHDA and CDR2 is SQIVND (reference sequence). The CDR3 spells CASSISQSSYNEQFF. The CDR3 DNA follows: TGTGCCAGTAGTATCTCCCAAAGCTCCTACAATGAGCAGTTCTTC.

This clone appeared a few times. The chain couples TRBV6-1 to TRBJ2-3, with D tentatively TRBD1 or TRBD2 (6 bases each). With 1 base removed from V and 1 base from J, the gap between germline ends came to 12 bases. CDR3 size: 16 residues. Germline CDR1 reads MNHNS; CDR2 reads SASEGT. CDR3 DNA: TGTGCCAGCAGTGAAGTGAACGGGGGCGGCACAGATACGCAGTATTTT. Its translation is CASSEVNGGGTDTQYF.

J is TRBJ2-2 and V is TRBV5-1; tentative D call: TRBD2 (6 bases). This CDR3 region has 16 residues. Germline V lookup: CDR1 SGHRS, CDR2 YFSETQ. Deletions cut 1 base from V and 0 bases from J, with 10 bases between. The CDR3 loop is CASSLHAGTNTGELFF. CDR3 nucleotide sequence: TGCGCCAGCAGCTTGCACGCGGGGACGAACACCGGGGAGCTGTTTTTT.

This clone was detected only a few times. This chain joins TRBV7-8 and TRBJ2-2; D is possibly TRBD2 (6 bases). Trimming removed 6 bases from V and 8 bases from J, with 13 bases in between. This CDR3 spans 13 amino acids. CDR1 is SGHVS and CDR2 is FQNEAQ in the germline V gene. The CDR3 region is CASSGDFGGELFF. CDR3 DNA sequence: TGTGCCAGCAGTGGGGACTTCGGGGGGGAGCTGTTTTTT. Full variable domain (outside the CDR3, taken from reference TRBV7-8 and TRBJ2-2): GAGVSQSPRYKVAKRGQDVALRCDPISGHVSLFWYQQALGQGPEFLTYFQNEAQLDKSGLPSDRFFAERPEGSVSTLKIQRTQQEDSAVYLCASSGDFGGELFFGEGSRLTVL.

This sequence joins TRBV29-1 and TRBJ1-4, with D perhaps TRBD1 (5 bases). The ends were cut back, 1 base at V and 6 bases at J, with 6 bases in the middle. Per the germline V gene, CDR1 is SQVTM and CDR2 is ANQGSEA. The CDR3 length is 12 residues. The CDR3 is CSVEVGDEKLFF. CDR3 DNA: TGCAGCGTTGAAGTGGGGGATGAAAAACTGTTTTTT.

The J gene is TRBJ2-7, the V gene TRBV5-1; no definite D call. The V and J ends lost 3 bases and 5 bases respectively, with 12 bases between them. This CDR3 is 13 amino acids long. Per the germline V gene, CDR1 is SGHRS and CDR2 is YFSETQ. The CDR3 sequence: CASSSLVGDEQYF. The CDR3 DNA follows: TGCGCCAGCAGCTCTCTCGTGGGCGACGAGCAGTACTTC.

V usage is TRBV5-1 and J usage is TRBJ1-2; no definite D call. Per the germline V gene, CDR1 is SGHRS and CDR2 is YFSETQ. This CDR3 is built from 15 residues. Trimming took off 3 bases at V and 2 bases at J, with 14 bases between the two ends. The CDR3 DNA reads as TGCGCCAGCAGCTGGGATGGGCCCTCAAACTATGGCTACACCTTC. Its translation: CASSWDGPSNYGYTF.

The CDR3 loop is CASSITGTGSNEQFF. CDR3 DNA: TGTGCCAGTAGTATCACCGGGACAGGGAGCAATGAGCAGTTCTTC. This chain connects TRBV19 to TRBJ2-1; TRBD1 matches 9 bases. The germline V gene encodes CDR1 LNHDA and CDR2 SQIVND (reference sequence). The CDR3 extends over 15 amino acids. V was pared by 3 bases and J by 6 bases, with 6 bases of the junction left unmatched.

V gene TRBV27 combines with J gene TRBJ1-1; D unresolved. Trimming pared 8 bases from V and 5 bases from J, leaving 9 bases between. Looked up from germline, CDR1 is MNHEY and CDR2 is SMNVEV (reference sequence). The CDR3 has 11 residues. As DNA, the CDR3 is TGTGCCAGCGCCTTAGGAACTGAAGCTTTCTTT. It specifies CASALGTEAFF.

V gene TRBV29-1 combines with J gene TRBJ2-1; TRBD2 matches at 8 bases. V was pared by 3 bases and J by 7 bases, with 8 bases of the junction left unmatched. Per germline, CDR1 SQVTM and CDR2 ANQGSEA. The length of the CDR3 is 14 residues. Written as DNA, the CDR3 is TGCAGCGTTGAGTGGGGACTAGTAATTAATGAGCAGTTCTTC. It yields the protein CSVEWGLVINEQFF.